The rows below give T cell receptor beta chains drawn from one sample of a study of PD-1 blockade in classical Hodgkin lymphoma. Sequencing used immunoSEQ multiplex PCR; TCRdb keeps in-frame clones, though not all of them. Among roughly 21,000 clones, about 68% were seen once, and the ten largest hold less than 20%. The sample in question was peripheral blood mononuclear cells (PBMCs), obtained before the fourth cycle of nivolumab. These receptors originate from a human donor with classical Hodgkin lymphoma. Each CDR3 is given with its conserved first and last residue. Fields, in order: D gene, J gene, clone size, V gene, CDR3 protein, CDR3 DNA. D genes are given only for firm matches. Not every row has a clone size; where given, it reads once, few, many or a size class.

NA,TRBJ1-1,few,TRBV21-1,CASSKDRGLPEAFF,TGTGCCAGCAGCAAAGACAGGGGGTTGCCTGAAGCTTTCTTT
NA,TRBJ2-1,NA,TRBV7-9,CASSFGGGRYNEQFF,TGTGCCAGCAGCTTCGGAGGAGGGAGGTACAATGAGCAGTTCTTC
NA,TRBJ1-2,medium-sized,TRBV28,CASSLMGRYGYTF,TGTGCCAGCAGTTTAATGGGTCGCTATGGCTACACCTTC
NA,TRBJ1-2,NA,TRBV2,CASSSQVNYGYTF,TGTGCCAGCAGTTCACAGGTTAACTATGGCTACACCTTC
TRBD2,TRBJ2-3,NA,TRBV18,CASSPWRTSGILPDTQYF,TGTGCCAGCTCACCGTGGAGGACTAGCGGGATATTGCCAGATACGCAGTATTTT
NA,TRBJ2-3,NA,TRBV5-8,CASSLRAYSTDTQYF,TGTGCCAGCAGCTTGAGGGCCTATAGCACAGATACGCAGTATTTT
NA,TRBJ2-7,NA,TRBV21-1,CASNRPGQGRWEQYF,TGTGCCAGCAACCGGCCGGGACAGGGGAGATGGGAGCAGTACTTC
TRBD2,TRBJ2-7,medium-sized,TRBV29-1,CSVSPSGDYEQYF,TGCAGCGTTAGTCCTAGCGGAGATTACGAGCAGTACTTC
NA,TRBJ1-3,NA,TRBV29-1,CSVEDWGPRSGNTIYF,TGCAGCGTTGAAGATTGGGGCCCTCGCTCTGGAAACACCATATATTTT
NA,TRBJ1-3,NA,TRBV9,CASSQGGRSYSGNTIYF,TGTGCCAGCAGTCAAGGTGGTCGCAGTTACTCTGGAAACACCATATATTTT
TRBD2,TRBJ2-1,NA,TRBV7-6,CASSFGLAVYNEQFF,TGTGCCAGCAGCTTCGGACTAGCGGTATACAATGAGCAGTTCTTC
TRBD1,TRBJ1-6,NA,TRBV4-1,CASSSGQASSYNSPLHF,TGCGCCAGCAGCTCCGGACAGGCAAGCTCCTATAATTCACCCCTCCACTTT
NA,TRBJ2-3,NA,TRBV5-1,CASSLVQDTDTQYF,TGCGCCAGCAGCTTGGTCCAGGACACAGATACGCAGTATTTT
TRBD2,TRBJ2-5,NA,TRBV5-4,CASTLGGREVKTQYF,TGTGCCAGCACCCTTGGCGGGAGAGAGGTGAAGACCCAGTACTTC